This TCR beta chain was documented in a study of control samples from healthy donors and cancer patients. The CDR3 sequence is 12 residues long. Germline CDR1 is MNHEY and CDR2 is SVGAGI. V was clipped by 8 bases and J by 6 bases, with 8 bases between them. Data came from immunoSEQ multiplex PCR; TCRdb stores just in-frame clones and leaves some out. This repertoire shows approximately 97,000 clones, approximately 86% found once; its top ten account for roughly a fifth. This receptor was obtained from a man aged 25 to 45 in good health. The sequenced material came from blood. V is TRBV6-5 and J is TRBJ1-6; no reliable D call. CDR3 in amino acids: CASGRPNSPLHF. The CDR3 DNA sequence: TGTGCCAGCGGACGACCTAATTCACCCCTCCACTTT.